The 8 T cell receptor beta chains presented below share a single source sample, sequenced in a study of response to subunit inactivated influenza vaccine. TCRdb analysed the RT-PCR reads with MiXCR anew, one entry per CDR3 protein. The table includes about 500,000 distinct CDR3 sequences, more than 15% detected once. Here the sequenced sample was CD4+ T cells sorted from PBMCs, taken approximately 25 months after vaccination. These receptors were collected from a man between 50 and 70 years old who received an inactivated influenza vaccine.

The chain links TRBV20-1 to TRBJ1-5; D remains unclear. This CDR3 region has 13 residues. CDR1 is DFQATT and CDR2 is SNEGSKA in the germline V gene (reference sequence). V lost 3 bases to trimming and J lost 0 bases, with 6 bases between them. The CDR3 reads CSARGFSNQPQHF. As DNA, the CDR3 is TGCAGTGCTAGGGGGTTTAGCAATCAGCCCCAGCATTTT.

The CDR3 region is CASSVEAGGLYNEQFF. The DNA of the CDR3 is TGTGCCAGCAGCGTAGAGGCGGGAGGCCTCTACAATGAGCAGTTCTTC. This rearrangement joins TRBV9 to TRBJ2-1; 8 bases fit TRBD2. Germline trimming cut 0 bases from V and 3 bases from J; bases unmatched to any gene: 5. The CDR3 has 16 amino acids. In germline, CDR1 is SGDLS, CDR2 YYNGEE. The variable domain in full, completed from reference TRBV9 and TRBJ2-1, reads DSGVTQTPKHLITATGQRVTLRCSPRSGDLSVYWYQQSLDQGLQFLIQYYNGEERAKGNILERFSAQQFPDLHSELNLSSLELGDSALYFCASSVEAGGLYNEQFFGPGTRLTVL.

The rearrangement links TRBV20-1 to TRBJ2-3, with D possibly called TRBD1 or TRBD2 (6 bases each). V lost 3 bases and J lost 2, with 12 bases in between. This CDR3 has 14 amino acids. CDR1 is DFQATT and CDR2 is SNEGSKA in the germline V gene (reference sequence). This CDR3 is CSASRGTHTDTQYF. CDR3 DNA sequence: TGCAGTGCTAGTAGGGGGACTCACACAGATACGCAGTATTTT.

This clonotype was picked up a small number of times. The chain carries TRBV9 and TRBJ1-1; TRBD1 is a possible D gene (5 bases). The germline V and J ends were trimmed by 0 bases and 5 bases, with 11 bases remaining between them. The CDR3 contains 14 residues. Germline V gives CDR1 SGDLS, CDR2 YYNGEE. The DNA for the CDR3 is TGTGCCAGCAGCGTAGGCAGGGAGAAAACTGAAGCTTTCTTT. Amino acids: CASSVGREKTEAFF.

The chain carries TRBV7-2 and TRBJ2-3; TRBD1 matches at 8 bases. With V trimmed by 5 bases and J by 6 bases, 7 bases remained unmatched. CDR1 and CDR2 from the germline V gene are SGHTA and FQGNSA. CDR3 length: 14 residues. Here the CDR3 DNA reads TGTGCCAGCAGCCAGGACAGGGTTGTTGATACGCAGTATTTT. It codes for CASSQDRVVDTQYF. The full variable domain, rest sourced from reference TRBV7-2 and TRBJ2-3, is GAGVSQSPSNKVTEKGKDVELRCDPISGHTALYWYRQSLGQGLEFLIYFQGNSAPDKSGLPSDRFSAERTGGSVSTLTIQRTQQEDSAVYLCASSQDRVVDTQYFGPGTRLTVL.

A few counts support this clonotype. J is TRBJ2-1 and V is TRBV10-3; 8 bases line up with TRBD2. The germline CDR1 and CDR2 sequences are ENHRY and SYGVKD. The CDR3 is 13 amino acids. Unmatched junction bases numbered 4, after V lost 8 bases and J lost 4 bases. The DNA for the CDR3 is TGTGCCATCGGGCGGGGGGTTTACAATGAGCAGTTCTTC. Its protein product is CAIGRGVYNEQFF.

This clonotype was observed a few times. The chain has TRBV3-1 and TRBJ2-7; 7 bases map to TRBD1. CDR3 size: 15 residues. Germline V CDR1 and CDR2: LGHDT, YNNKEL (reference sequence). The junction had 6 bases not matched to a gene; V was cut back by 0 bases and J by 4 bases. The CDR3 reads CASSQDPRQGYEQYF. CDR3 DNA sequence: TGTGCCAGCAGCCAAGATCCGAGACAGGGATACGAGCAGTACTTC.

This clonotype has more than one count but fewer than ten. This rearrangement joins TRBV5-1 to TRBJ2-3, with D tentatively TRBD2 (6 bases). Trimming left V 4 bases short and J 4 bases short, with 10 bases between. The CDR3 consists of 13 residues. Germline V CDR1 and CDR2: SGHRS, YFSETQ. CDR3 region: CASSGEEADTQYF. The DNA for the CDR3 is TGCGCCAGCAGCGGGGAGGAGGCAGATACGCAGTATTTT.